The entry below gives a single T cell receptor (beta chain) sequence along with its context. This specimen belongs to a study of control samples from healthy donors and cancer patients. Here immunoSEQ multiplex PCR was the method, and the copy in TCRdb shows in-frame clones only, minus some. The top ten clones hold 0.85% to 1.3% of a sample with about 160,000 clones, roughly 95% of them seen once. Source material: blood. The source of this sequence is a woman in her 30s in good health.

CDR3 coding DNA: TGTGCCAGCAGCCCTAGGACAGAGGAACAGCCCCAGCATTTT. Amino acids: CASSPRTEEQPQHF. The chain links TRBV4-2 to TRBJ1-5; tentative D call: TRBD1 (6 bases). CDR3 length: 14 amino acids. The V gene's germline CDR1 is LGHNA and CDR2 YNFKEQ. V gave up 4 bases and J gave up 7 bases, with 14 bases separating them.